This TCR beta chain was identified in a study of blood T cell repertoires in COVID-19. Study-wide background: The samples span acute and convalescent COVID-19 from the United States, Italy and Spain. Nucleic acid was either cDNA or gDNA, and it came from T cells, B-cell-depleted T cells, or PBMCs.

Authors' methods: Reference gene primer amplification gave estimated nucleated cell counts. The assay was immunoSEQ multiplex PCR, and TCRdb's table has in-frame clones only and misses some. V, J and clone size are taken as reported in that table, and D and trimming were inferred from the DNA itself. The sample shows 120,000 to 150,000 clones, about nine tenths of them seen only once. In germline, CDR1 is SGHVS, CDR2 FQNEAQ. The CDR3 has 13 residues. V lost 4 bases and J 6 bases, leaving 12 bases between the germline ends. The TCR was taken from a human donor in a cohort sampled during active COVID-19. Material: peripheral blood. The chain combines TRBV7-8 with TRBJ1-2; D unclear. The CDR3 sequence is CASSSHAGDGYTF. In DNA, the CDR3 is TGTGCCAGCAGCTCTCATGCGGGCGATGGCTACACCTTC.